The TCR beta chain described here comes from a study of T cells after yellow fever vaccination. This clonotype was detected many times. The antigen is not known. Template switching by 5'RACE produced TCR cDNA, adding a universal primer site and UMIs. TCRdb itself ran the 5' RACE reads through MiXCR, one entry per CDR3 protein. The sample holds around 600,000 distinct CDR3 sequences, 12% seen once. Points from the study as a whole: The booster saw the reappearance of most primary-vaccination clones (approximately 97% CD4, 88% CD8). A small share of clonotypes appeared in both CD4 and CD8 compartments. Researchers report a weaker secondary response that nonetheless peaked faster, day 5 versus 15.

The sequencing used PBMCs, collected on the day of the yellow fever booster vaccination. The source is a man younger than 45 who received the YFV17D yellow fever vaccine.

CDR3 DNA: TGTGCCAGCAGCAGAAGCGGGAGTGGTGAGCAGTTCTTC. Its protein is CASSRSGSGEQFF. The chain employs TRBV3-1 and TRBJ2-1, with TRBD2 identical over 8 bases. CDR1 is LGHDT, CDR2 YNNKEL, per germline (reference sequence). This CDR3 is 13 amino acids long. With V trimmed by 5 bases and J by 9 bases, 6 bases remained unmatched.